One sample yielded the 25 T cell receptor beta chains listed below, sequenced in a study of blood T cell repertoires in COVID-19. Repertoires were generated with immunoSEQ multiplex PCR, while TCRdb's copy carries only in-frame clones and drops some. The sample holds roughly 180,000 clones; around four fifths are singletons and the top ten take over 10%. The specimen sequenced was PBMCs or T cells enriched from blood (not recorded which). The receptors originated from a woman aged 55-70 years who had recovered from COVID-19.

J is TRBJ2-2 and V is TRBV20-1, with 11 nucleotides matching TRBD2. The CDR3 loop spans 18 amino acids. Losses at the gene ends were 3 bases for V and 0 bases for J; bases not matched to a gene: 9. The germline CDR1 and CDR2 sequences are DFQATT and SNEGSKA (reference sequence). The DNA for the CDR3 is TGCAGTGCTAGTGGGCTAGCGGGAGGTATGGCGAACACCGGGGAGCTGTTTTTT. Protein sequence: CSASGLAGGMANTGELFF.

This chain links TRBV7-3 with TRBJ2-1, with D possibly being TRBD2 (6 bases). CDR3 length equals 15 residues. CDR1 and CDR2 (germline): SGHTA, FQGTGA. Trimming took off 5 bases at V and 0 bases at J, with 11 bases between the two ends. CDR3 protein: CASSHGGSSYNEQFF. The CDR3 bases are TGTGCCAGCAGCCATGGGGGGAGCTCCTACAATGAGCAGTTCTTC.

This chain joins TRBV7-9 and TRBJ1-2; 10 bases match TRBD1. This CDR3 comprises 16 residues. The germline CDR1 and CDR2 sequences are SEHNR and FQNEAQ (reference sequence). The junction had 12 bases not matched to a gene; V was cut back by 6 bases and J by 5 bases. CDR3 sequence: CASSSPDRGVSYGYTF. The CDR3 bases are TGTGCCAGCAGTTCCCCGGACAGGGGGGTGAGTTATGGCTACACCTTC.

This clone was counted between two and nine times. The chain joins TRBV4-1 to TRBJ2-1; 10 bases align to TRBD2. V lost 2 bases to trimming and J lost 5 bases; unmatched junction nucleotides: 6. Germline loops: CDR1 MGHRA, CDR2 YSYEKL. The CDR3 sequence is 16 residues long. CDR3 DNA: TGCGCCAGCAGCCAACTGGGACTAGCGCGAAACAATGAGCAGTTCTTC. It encodes CASSQLGLARNNEQFF.

V and J are TRBV9 and TRBJ1-6; TRBD1 matches 8 bases. Per germline, CDR1 SGDLS and CDR2 YYNGEE. This CDR3 spans 15 amino acids. V shed 2 bases, J shed 11 bases, and the junction held 9 bases outside the gene matches. The CDR3: CASSVGGTGSTPLHF. CDR3 coding DNA: TGTGCCAGCAGCGTCGGTGGGACAGGTTCTACACCCCTCCACTTT.

The genes are TRBV5-1 and TRBJ2-5, with 13 bases identical to TRBD2. The CDR3 extends over 16 amino acids. V trimming: 4 bases; J trimming: 4 bases; junction bases outside the gene matches: 7. Germline V gene data show CDR1 as SGHRS and CDR2 as YFSETQ. The CDR3 sequence is CASSPRLAGGRETQYF. DNA for the CDR3: TGCGCCAGCAGCCCCCGACTAGCGGGGGGACGAGAGACCCAGTACTTC.

V and J are TRBV5-4 and TRBJ2-3; D remains unclear. CDR1 is SGHNT and CDR2 is YYREEE in the germline V gene (reference sequence). V gave up 4 bases and J gave up 2 bases, with 14 bases separating them. The CDR3 totals 15 residues. The CDR3 DNA sequence: TGTGCCAGCAGCCGTAGTGGTACTGACACAGATACGCAGTATTTT. Its translation: CASSRSGTDTDTQYF.

The chain joins TRBV2 to TRBJ1-2; 7 bases are a match to TRBD1. Germline CDR1 SNHLY, CDR2 FYNNEI. This CDR3 is 15 amino acids long. J lost 1 base, V lost 5 bases, and 7 bases had no gene match. CDR3 sequence reads: CASSLQGPDNYGYTF. The CDR3 region has the DNA TGTGCCAGCAGTCTACAGGGGCCGGATAACTATGGCTACACCTTC.

The J gene is TRBJ1-6, the V gene TRBV30; D gene unclear. The CDR3 length is 13 residues. V lost 1 base and J lost 7, with 8 bases in between. Germline V lookup: CDR1 GTSNPN, CDR2 SVGIG (reference sequence). DNA for the CDR3: TGTGCCTGGAGTGAGAACGAGAATTCACCCCTCCACTTT. As protein: CAWSENENSPLHF. The variable domain in full, completed from reference TRBV30 and TRBJ1-6, reads SQTIHQWPATLVQPVGSPLSLECTVEGTSNPNLYWYRQAAGRGLQLLFYSVGIGQISSEVPQNLSASRPQDRQFILSSKKLLLSDSGFYLCAWSENENSPLHFGNGTRLTVT.

The gene calls are TRBV12-5 and TRBJ1-5, with TRBD1 matching over 7 bases. Germline lookup yields CDR1 LGHNT and CDR2 FRNRAP. V shed 8 bases and J 6 bases; nucleotides not matched to a gene: 4. CDR3 size: 12 residues. The DNA of the CDR3 is TGTGCTAGTTCTGCAGGGGGTCAGCCCCAGCATTTT. It is translated as CASSAGGQPQHF.

The V call is TRBV28, the J call TRBJ2-7, with 7 bases that match TRBD2. The CDR3 sequence is 14 residues long. V lost 1 base and J lost 3; bases outside the gene matches: 3. Germline V lookup: CDR1 MDHEN, CDR2 SYDVKM. The CDR3 DNA follows: TGTGCCAGCAGTTTATCTGGGGGGGTCTACGAGCAGTACTTC. This encodes CASSLSGGVYEQYF.

V gene TRBV2 combines with J gene TRBJ1-1; the match to TRBD1 covers 8 bases. Germline-derived CDR1 and CDR2 are SNHLY and FYNNEI. The CDR3 sequence is 14 residues long. Trimming cost V 7 bases and J 0 bases; bases outside gene matches: 4. The CDR3 DNA sequence: TGTGCCAGCACCTGGACAGGGTTGAACACTGAAGCTTTCTTT. Translated: CASTWTGLNTEAFF.

The chain is built from TRBV3-1 (or the pseudogene TRBV3-2) and TRBJ1-1; no definite D call. With 1 base removed from V and 5 bases from J, the gap between germline ends came to 8 bases. The CDR3 runs 13 residues. Germline V gene data show CDR1 as LGHDT and CDR2 as YNNKEL (reference sequence). The CDR3 nucleotides read TGTGCCAGCAGCCAAGTGAGGAAAACTGAAGCTTTCTTT. Translating gives CASSQVRKTEAFF.

J is TRBJ2-2 and V is TRBV6-1, with 11 bases that match TRBD1. The CDR3 loop spans 16 amino acids. Trimming removed 3 bases from V and 7 bases from J; junction bases left unmatched: 7. The V gene's germline CDR1 is MNHNS and CDR2 SASEGT. In nucleotides, the CDR3 is TGTGCCAGCAGTGACCCCGGACAGGGGGCAGGCGGGGAGCTGTTTTTT. This sequence encodes CASSDPGQGAGGELFF.

The rearrangement joins TRBV18 to TRBJ1-1; weak D call: TRBD1 (6 bases). Germline V lookup: CDR1 KGHSH, CDR2 LQKENI. Trimming took off 6 bases at V and 0 bases at J, with 11 bases between the two ends. This CDR3 has 14 amino acids. The CDR3 sequence is CASSRTELNTEAFF. The CDR3 coding sequence is TGTGCCAGCTCTCGGACAGAGCTGAACACTGAAGCTTTCTTT.

The chain joins TRBV20-1 to TRBJ2-1; a possible D gene is TRBD2 (5 bases). The V gene's germline CDR1 is DFQATT and CDR2 SNEGSKA (reference sequence). This CDR3 has 11 residues. V lost 3 bases, J lost 12 bases, and 12 bases lay in between. CDR3: CSARLARGQFF. CDR3 bases: TGCAGTGCTAGGTTAGCGAGAGGGCAGTTCTTC.

This clone appeared a single time. The V call is TRBV19, the J call TRBJ1-2; D gene ambiguous. Germline CDR1 is LNHDA and CDR2 is SQIVND (reference sequence). The V end was cut by 7 bases, the J end by 0 bases, with 6 bases between. CDR3 length equals 12 residues. The DNA of the CDR3 is TGTGCCAGTAACACCCCTAACTATGGCTACACCTTC. This sequence encodes CASNTPNYGYTF. Combining the CDR3 with reference TRBV19 and TRBJ1-2 gives the whole variable domain DGGITQSPKYLFRKEGQNVTLSCEQNLNHDAMYWYRQDPGQGLRLIYYSQIVNDFQKGDIAEGYSVSREKKESFPLTVTSAQKNPTAFYLCASNTPNYGYTFGSGTRLTVV.

CDR3 nucleotides: TGTGCCAGCAGCTTCACAGGCCTAGAGACCCAGTACTTC. This translates into CASSFTGLETQYF. The V call is TRBV7-9, the J call TRBJ2-5; the D gene is possibly TRBD1 (5 bases). Germline values: CDR1 SEHNR, CDR2 FQNEAQ (reference sequence). The V end was cut by 3 bases, the J end by 4 bases, with 9 bases between. CDR3 size: 13 residues.

The J gene is TRBJ1-2, the V gene TRBV5-1; 7 bases map to TRBD1. CDR1 and CDR2 from the germline V gene are SGHRS and YFSETQ. V lost 0 bases, J lost 4 bases, and 9 bases stayed unmatched. This CDR3 region has 16 residues. Here the CDR3 DNA reads TGCGCCAGCAGCTTGGAAAAGGGGGCGCCTAGCTATGGCTACACCTTC. Residues: CASSLEKGAPSYGYTF.

The chain employs TRBV3-1 (or the pseudogene TRBV3-2) and TRBJ1-2; D gene uncertain. There are 16 residues in the CDR3. CDR1 is LGHDT and CDR2 is YNNKEL in the germline V gene (reference sequence). V lost 1 base, J lost 4 bases, and 16 bases lay in between. The CDR3 DNA reads as TGTGCCAGCAGCCAAGGAACACAATTTAACCCCTATGGCTACACCTTC. This gives the protein CASSQGTQFNPYGYTF.

This chain connects TRBV3-1 (or the pseudogene TRBV3-2) to TRBJ2-1; 11 positions agree with TRBD2. CDR3 length: 14 residues. The J segment lost 8 bases and the V segment lost 4 bases, leaving 4 bases of the junction unmatched. Germline CDR1 reads LGHDT; CDR2 reads YNNKEL (reference sequence). CDR3 residues: CASSRTSGFYEQFF. The CDR3 DNA reads TGTGCCAGCAGCCGGACTAGCGGGTTCTATGAGCAGTTCTTC.

The rearrangement links TRBV5-1 to TRBJ1-2, with D perhaps matching TRBD1 (6 bases). The CDR3 is 14 residues long. V lost 4 bases, J lost 0 bases, and 10 bases lay in between. Germline V CDR1 and CDR2: SGHRS, YFSETQ. For the CDR3, the DNA is TGCGCCAGCAGCATACAGGGACCTAACTATGGCTACACCTTC. Protein product: CASSIQGPNYGYTF.

The chain recombines TRBV9 with TRBJ1-4, with 7 bases lining up with TRBD1. V gave up 0 bases and J gave up 3 bases; unmatched junction bases: 2. Per the germline V gene, CDR1 is SGDLS and CDR2 is YYNGEE. The CDR3 contains 15 residues. The CDR3 protein is CASSVEGQPNEKLFF. As DNA, the CDR3 is TGTGCCAGCAGCGTAGAGGGACAGCCTAATGAAAAACTGTTTTTT. Based on the CDR3 plus reference TRBV9 and TRBJ1-4, the full variable domain is DSGVTQTPKHLITATGQRVTLRCSPRSGDLSVYWYQQSLDQGLQFLIQYYNGEERAKGNILERFSAQQFPDLHSELNLSSLELGDSALYFCASSVEGQPNEKLFFGSGTQLSVL.

The chain is built from TRBV6-5 and TRBJ1-2; 9 nucleotides align to TRBD1. With 8 bases clipped from V and 0 bases from J, the junction kept 4 bases outside the gene matches. Germline V gives CDR1 MNHEY, CDR2 SVGAGI. The CDR3 totals 14 residues. CDR3 loop: CASGRDRANYGYTF. The CDR3 nucleotides read TGTGCCAGCGGCCGGGACAGGGCTAACTATGGCTACACCTTC.

The chain is built from TRBV7-9 and TRBJ1-2; the D is unclear. The CDR3 covers 15 residues. With 8 bases removed from V and 5 bases from J, the gap between germline ends came to 21 bases. Germline V lookup: CDR1 SEHNR, CDR2 FQNEAQ (reference sequence). The CDR3 nucleotides are TGTGCCAGCGGGTCTTGGCGGGGAGGCCTATATGGCTACACCTTC. Its protein is CASGSWRGGLYGYTF.